This TCR beta chain came from a study of cytomegalovirus exposure and HLA in healthy donors. The study's findings and limits: The authors enumerated under 200 TCR beta chains as linked to cytomegalovirus. Reports described diagnosis of cytomegalovirus status by the classifier as highly specific and sensitive.

Some clones are missing from TCRdb's copy, which holds only in-frame ones; the method was immunoSEQ multiplex PCR. The sample holds roughly 120,000 clones, about 94% seen once. Separate from the roughly 670-subject first cohort, the 120-subject validation cohort was the one that the donors belonged to. In its sample, this clone was seen once. Its target is unknown. Between the trimmed V and J ends, which lost 4 bases and 2 bases, there was a span of 21 bases. Germline lookup yields CDR1 GTSNPN and CDR2 SVGIG (reference sequence). There are 16 residues in the CDR3. This clonotype originated in a woman between 18 and 29 years old in good health and CMV-seronegative. The specimen sequenced was PBMCs. The chain employs TRBV30 and TRBJ2-7, with D possibly TRBD1 on 6 matching bases. The CDR3 DNA reads TGTGCCTGGAAGGAGGTCGGGGCAGGGGATACCTACGAGCAGTACTTC. Amino acids: CAWKEVGAGDTYEQYF.